The next 14 T cell receptor beta chains were all read from a single sample in a study of Graves' ophthalmopathy and Graves' hyperthyroidism. As the template, RNA transcripts were used to amplify TCR beta CDR3 regions. After a first-round RT-PCR with HTBI primers, a second-round multiplex PCR was run. TCRdb reprocessed the multiplex PCR reads via MiXCR and lists one record per CDR3 protein. The data hold about 220,000 distinct CDR3 sequences, with about 22% observed a single time. Sequences were obtained from peripheral blood. The receptors originated from a woman aged 45 to 65 with Graves' ophthalmopathy.

V gene TRBV19 combines with J gene TRBJ2-2; D might be TRBD2 (5 bases). CDR1 and CDR2 from the germline V gene are LNHDA and SQIVND (reference sequence). This CDR3 contains 14 residues. The V end was cut by 1 base, the J end by 7 bases, with 10 bases between. CDR3: CASSIGPAGGELFF. The CDR3 DNA is TGTGCCAGTAGTATAGGGCCTGCGGGCGGGGAGCTGTTTTTT.

This clonotype was seen at least ten times. The chain recombines TRBV29-1 with TRBJ2-4; no firm D call. The germline V gene has CDR1 SQVTM and CDR2 ANQGSEA. Between the trimmed V and J ends, which lost 6 bases and 0 bases, there was a span of 18 bases. CDR3 length equals 16 residues. This CDR3 reads CSVSQYSQLAKNIQYF. CDR3 DNA sequence: TGCAGCGTGAGCCAATACAGCCAACTAGCCAAAAACATTCAGTACTTC.

The chain combines TRBV19 with TRBJ1-1; 7 bases agree with TRBD1. Unmatched junction bases numbered 7, after V lost 7 bases and J lost 5 bases. The CDR3 sequence is 13 residues long. CDR1 LNHDA and CDR2 SQIVND come from the germline V gene (reference sequence). The chain's CDR3 is CASIPGGRTEAFF. DNA for the CDR3: TGTGCCAGTATTCCAGGGGGGAGGACTGAAGCTTTCTTT.

In its sample, this clonotype was seen many times. In DNA, the CDR3 is TGTGCCAGCAGTTTTACGGGCGGGGGATACTACAATGAGCAGTTCTTC. It yields the protein CASSFTGGGYYNEQFF. The genes are TRBV28 and TRBJ2-1; TRBD2 aligns across 7 bases. The germline V gene encodes CDR1 MDHEN and CDR2 SYDVKM. After removal of 3 bases from V and 3 bases from J, the junction contained 8 bases not matched to a gene. The CDR3 extends over 16 amino acids.

This clonotype was observed many times. The chain joins TRBV28 to TRBJ2-7; 10 bases line up with TRBD1. With V trimmed by 0 bases and J by 3 bases, 2 bases remained unmatched. CDR3 length: 15 amino acids. Germline V gene sequence: CDR1 MDHEN, CDR2 SYDVKM. CDR3 residues: CASSLWTGGSYEQYF. CDR3 coding DNA: TGTGCCAGCAGTTTATGGACAGGGGGCAGCTACGAGCAGTACTTC. Looking up the rest from reference TRBV28 and TRBJ2-7 gives the full variable domain: DVKVTQSSRYLVKRTGEKVFLECVQDMDHENMFWYRQDPGLGLRLIYFSYDVKMKEKGDIPEGYSVSREKKERFSLILESASTNQTSMYLCASSLWTGGSYEQYFGPGTRLTVT.

This clonotype was picked up many times. The chain combines TRBV10-2 with TRBJ1-5; D gene uncertain. V was cut by 1 base and J by 5 bases, with 12 bases left in between. CDR3 length equals 15 residues. Germline V gene data show CDR1 as WSHSY and CDR2 as SAAADI. The CDR3, as DNA: TGCGCCAGCAGTGAGTACTCGGCGCCCTATCAGCCCCAGCATTTT. Its translation: CASSEYSAPYQPQHF.

This clonotype came up a few times. In DNA form, the CDR3 reads TGCGCCAGCAGCTTTCCCCTACTAGGCCTCGATGGCAAAGAGACCCAGTACTTC. This sequence encodes CASSFPLLGLDGKETQYF. V and J are TRBV5-1 and TRBJ2-5; D possibly corresponds to TRBD2 (5 bases). Germline V gives CDR1 SGHRS, CDR2 YFSETQ. Trimming took 2 bases from V and 3 from J, leaving 23 bases between them. CDR3 size: 18 residues.

Ten or more counts support this clonotype. V is TRBV20-1 and J is TRBJ1-5; 9 bases are a match to TRBD1. The CDR3 totals 17 residues. Germline V gives CDR1 DFQATT, CDR2 SNEGSKA (reference sequence). Losses at the gene ends were 3 bases for V and 2 bases for J; bases not matched to a gene: 11. The CDR3 reads CSARPPGQGGGNQPQHF. The CDR3, as DNA: TGCAGTGCTAGGCCCCCGGGACAGGGCGGGGGCAATCAGCCCCAGCATTTT.

This clonotype was observed at least ten times. The chain couples TRBV4-2 to TRBJ2-1; 12 nucleotides align to TRBD1. This CDR3 has 18 residues. Germline V gene sequence: CDR1 LGHNA, CDR2 YNFKEQ. V shed 0 bases, J shed 8 bases, and the junction held 11 bases outside the gene matches. The CDR3 protein is CASSQDPSGTGGVDEQFF. The CDR3 nucleotides are TGTGCCAGCAGCCAAGATCCGTCGGGGACAGGGGGCGTAGATGAGCAGTTCTTC.

In its sample, this clonotype was seen many times. The chain couples TRBV20-1 to TRBJ2-7, with D tentatively TRBD1 (6 bases). Trimming removed 0 bases from V and 5 bases from J, with 14 bases in between. CDR1 is DFQATT and CDR2 is SNEGSKA in the germline V gene (reference sequence). The CDR3 spans 14 residues. The CDR3 sequence: CSARDRRGFHEQYF. The CDR3 DNA reads as TGCAGTGCTAGAGATCGCAGGGGATTCCACGAGCAGTACTTC.

V and J are TRBV9 and TRBJ1-3; 9 positions match TRBD1. V gave up 3 bases and J gave up 2 bases; unmatched junction bases: 6. The CDR3 has 16 residues. Germline CDR1 is SGDLS and CDR2 is YYNGEE. CDR3 DNA: TGTGCCAGCAGCGCCTCGGGACAGGGCGCTGGAAACACCATATATTTT. Translating gives CASSASGQGAGNTIYF.

This chain joins TRBV12-3 or TRBV12-4 and TRBJ2-5; TRBD2 might be the D (5 bases). CDR3 length: 13 residues. V was pared by 5 bases and J by 4 bases, with 11 bases between. CDR3: CASSQFEGETQYF. In nucleotides, the CDR3 is TGTGCCAGCAGTCAGTTTGAGGGAGAGACCCAGTACTTC.

This clonotype was counted many times. The genes are TRBV3-1 and TRBJ2-5; unclear D gene. In germline, CDR1 is LGHDT, CDR2 YNNKEL (reference sequence). The CDR3 is made up of 14 amino acids. V shed 1 base and J shed 1 base, with 7 bases lying between them. Here the CDR3 DNA reads TGTGCCAGCAGCCAAGCACAAATCCAAGAGACCCAGTACTTC. Translation: CASSQAQIQETQYF.

This clonotype was picked up many times. The chain couples TRBV13 to TRBJ2-7, with D hard to call. CDR1 and CDR2 (germline): PRHDT, FYEKMQ (reference sequence). Trimming shortened V by 7 bases and J by 2 bases, and 15 bases separated the two germline ends. The CDR3 has 14 residues. The CDR3 DNA is TGTGCCAGCACCCCGAAATGGAGTGCCTACGAGCAGTACTTC. Its protein product is CASTPKWSAYEQYF.